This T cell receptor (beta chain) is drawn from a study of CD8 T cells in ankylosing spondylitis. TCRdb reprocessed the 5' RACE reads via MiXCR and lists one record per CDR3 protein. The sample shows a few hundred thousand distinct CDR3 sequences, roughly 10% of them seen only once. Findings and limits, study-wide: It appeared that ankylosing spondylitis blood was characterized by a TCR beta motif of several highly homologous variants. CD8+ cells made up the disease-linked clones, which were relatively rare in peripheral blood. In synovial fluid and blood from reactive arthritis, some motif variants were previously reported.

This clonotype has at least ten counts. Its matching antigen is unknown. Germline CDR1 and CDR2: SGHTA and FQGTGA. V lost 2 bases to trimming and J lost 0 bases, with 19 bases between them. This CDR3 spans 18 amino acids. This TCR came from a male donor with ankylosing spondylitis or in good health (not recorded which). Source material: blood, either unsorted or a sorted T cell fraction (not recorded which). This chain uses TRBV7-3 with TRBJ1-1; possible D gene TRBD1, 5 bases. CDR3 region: CASSLERVGGAMNTEAFF. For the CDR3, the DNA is TGTGCCAGCAGCTTAGAGAGGGTCGGAGGGGCGATGAACACTGAAGCTTTCTTT.